These T cell receptor beta chains were read from a single sample in a study of Ad26.COV2.S vaccination and SARS-CoV-2 variants. Measured with immunoSEQ multiplex PCR; TCRdb has only the in-frame clones, and not every one. This sample carries 330,000 or so clones, roughly nine tenths of them seen once, and the ten largest clones take around 5%. The sample in question was peripheral blood, obtained in a trial of Ad26.COV2.S vaccine versus placebo. Source of these receptors: a person aged 18-65 years who received the Ad26.COV2.S COVID-19 vaccine or a placebo. Both conserved end residues are part of each CDR3. The order of the fields is clone size, V gene, D gene, J gene, CDR3 protein, CDR3 DNA. The D gene is left open where the match is weak. Not every row has a clone size; where given, it reads once, few, many or a size class.

abundance: NA; v_gene: TRBV5-6; d_gene: NA; j_gene: TRBJ1-5; CDR3aa: CASSLDRVNQPQHF; CDR3nt: TGTGCCAGCAGCTTGGATAGGGTCAATCAGCCCCAGCATTTT
abundance: once; v_gene: TRBV6-5; d_gene: NA; j_gene: TRBJ1-1; CDR3aa: CASSYRGVGNTEAFF; CDR3nt: TGTGCCAGCAGTTATCGGGGGGTAGGGAACACTGAAGCTTTCTTT
abundance: few; v_gene: TRBV9; d_gene: NA; j_gene: TRBJ1-2; CDR3aa: CASSVGGGDYGYTF; CDR3nt: TGTGCCAGCAGCGTGGGGGGAGGAGACTATGGCTACACCTTC
abundance: NA; v_gene: TRBV7-7; d_gene: NA; j_gene: TRBJ2-3; CDR3aa: CASSLGKGGGASDTQYF; CDR3nt: TGTGCCAGCAGCTTAGGCAAGGGTGGGGGAGCATCAGATACGCAGTATTTT
abundance: many; v_gene: TRBV6-1; d_gene: NA; j_gene: TRBJ2-2; CDR3aa: CASSESSASTGELFF; CDR3nt: TGTGCCAGCAGTGAATCCTCGGCAAGCACCGGGGAGCTGTTTTTT
abundance: NA; v_gene: TRBV7-9; d_gene: TRBD1; j_gene: TRBJ2-7; CDR3aa: CASSFSGGNEQYF; CDR3nt: TGTGCCAGCAGCTTTTCAGGGGGCAACGAGCAGTACTTC
abundance: NA; v_gene: TRBV11-2; d_gene: NA; j_gene: TRBJ2-1; CDR3aa: CASSLVGTGEQFF; CDR3nt: TGTGCCAGCAGCTTAGTAGGGACGGGGGAGCAGTTCTTC
abundance: NA; v_gene: TRBV30; d_gene: NA; j_gene: TRBJ1-6; CDR3aa: CAWSRKLTPLHF; CDR3nt: TGTGCCTGGAGCCGCAAATTGACACCCCTCCACTTT
abundance: NA; v_gene: TRBV12-3/TRBV12-4; d_gene: NA; j_gene: TRBJ1-1; CDR3aa: CASSSENTEAFF; CDR3nt: TGTGCCAGCAGCTCAGAGAACACTGAAGCTTTCTTT
abundance: NA; v_gene: TRBV5-5; d_gene: TRBD1; j_gene: TRBJ1-2; CDR3aa: CASSLTGVDGYTF; CDR3nt: TGTGCCAGCAGCCTTACAGGGGTCGATGGCTACACCTTC